This passage covers 22 T cell receptor beta chains from one sample sequenced in a study of spatial heterogeneity in lung cancer. Time point: blood at routine non-recurrence follow-up after resection. Tumor, nontumor lung or frozen PBMC supplied whole RNA that was sequenced unsorted. Each CDR3 protein is one row after TCRdb ran MiXCR on the 5' RACE reads. Counted here are about 50,000 distinct CDR3 sequences, around 7.7% occurring once; the ten biggest clones make up 35% to 45%. Sequencing used PBMCs, obtained at follow-up. These receptors were taken from a female donor with early-stage non-small cell lung cancer.

This clonotype has more than one count but fewer than ten. The genes are TRBV9 and TRBJ1-5; no clear D gene. This CDR3 is built from 13 residues. Germline V CDR1 and CDR2: SGDLS, YYNGEE. Trimming cost V 4 bases and J 9 bases, with 14 bases left between them. The CDR3 sequence: CASSSPRGWPQHF. The CDR3 DNA follows: TGTGCCAGCAGCAGTCCCCGAGGTTGGCCCCAGCATTTT.

This chain joins TRBV12-3 or TRBV12-4 and TRBJ2-2; TRBD1 is a possible D gene (6 bases). V was shortened by 6 bases and J by 7 bases, with 12 bases between the two germline ends. The CDR3 is 13 amino acids. CDR3: CASSRRGNGELFF. In DNA form, the CDR3 reads TGTGCCAGCAGCCGCAGGGGAAACGGGGAGCTGTTTTTT.

This clonotype was recorded at least ten times. V gene TRBV7-2 combines with J gene TRBJ2-6; 8 bases are shared with TRBD1. Losses at the gene ends were 1 base for V and 0 bases for J; bases not matched to a gene: 2. Germline assignment: CDR1 SGHTA and CDR2 FQGNSA. The CDR3 length is 17 residues. The CDR3 DNA reads TGTGCCAGCAGCTTAGTGGGACAGGTCTCTGGGGCCAACGTCCTGACTTTC. Amino acids: CASSLVGQVSGANVLTF.

The V call is TRBV3-1, the J call TRBJ2-1; TRBD1 matches at 7 bases. Germline CDR1 reads LGHDT; CDR2 reads YNNKEL (reference sequence). This CDR3 has 13 amino acids. J was trimmed by 5 bases and V by 6 bases; bases with no gene match: 4. The CDR3 nucleotides read TGTGCCAGCAGTTTCACAGGGGACAATGAGCAGTTCTTC. Translating gives CASSFTGDNEQFF.

Ten or more counts support this clonotype. This chain uses TRBV5-1 with TRBJ2-5; D is possibly TRBD2 (6 bases). Germline CDR1 and CDR2: SGHRS and YFSETQ. V lost 4 bases and J 3 bases, leaving 13 bases between the germline ends. This CDR3 comprises 14 residues. CDR3 coding DNA: TGCGCCAGCAGCACCGGGACTCTTGAAGAGACCCAGTACTTC. This codes for CASSTGTLEETQYF.

V is TRBV6-5 and J is TRBJ2-5; 9 bases agree with TRBD1. CDR1 and CDR2 (germline): MNHEY, SVGAGI. J lost 4 bases, V lost 6 bases, and 12 bases had no gene match. The CDR3 totals 16 residues. The CDR3 loop is CASSLQGAGRIETQYF. The CDR3, as DNA: TGTGCCAGCAGCCTACAGGGGGCGGGGAGGATAGAGACCCAGTACTTC.

This clonotype was picked up many times. The chain employs TRBV24-1 and TRBJ2-2, with 7 bases matching TRBD1. Trimming removed 2 bases from V and 0 bases from J; junction bases left unmatched: 5. Germline V lookup: CDR1 KGHDR, CDR2 SFDVKD. The CDR3 runs to 17 residues. The CDR3 DNA reads as TGTGCCACCAGTGATTGGGACAGTACCTCGAACACCGGGGAGCTGTTTTTT. It yields the protein CATSDWDSTSNTGELFF.

V gene TRBV10-3 combines with J gene TRBJ2-7; 9 bases agree with TRBD1. The CDR3 consists of 15 residues. Unmatched junction bases numbered 6, after V lost 6 bases and J lost 0 bases. Germline V gene sequence: CDR1 ENHRY, CDR2 SYGVKD. The CDR3 loop reads CAISFGQGSSYEQYF. CDR3 nucleotide sequence: TGTGCCATCAGCTTCGGACAGGGGAGCTCCTACGAGCAGTACTTC.

This rearrangement joins TRBV18 to TRBJ1-5; D gene ambiguous. Germline V gene lookup returns CDR1 KGHSH and CDR2 LQKENI. The germline V and J ends were trimmed by 3 bases and 3 bases, with 9 bases remaining between them. CDR3 length equals 14 residues. The CDR3: CASSPAGPNQPQHF. The CDR3 coding sequence is TGTGCCAGCTCACCCGCGGGTCCCAATCAGCCCCAGCATTTT.

This clonotype was seen many times. The CDR3 loop reads CSARQGASTDTQYF. CDR3 in DNA: TGCAGTGCTAGACAGGGGGCGTCCACAGATACGCAGTATTTT. The chain couples TRBV20-1 to TRBJ2-3; 8 positions agree with TRBD1. The germline CDR1 and CDR2 sequences are DFQATT and SNEGSKA (reference sequence). The CDR3 loop spans 14 amino acids. J was trimmed by 2 bases and V by 2 bases; bases with no gene match: 3.

In this sample, this clonotype turned up many times. V and J are TRBV7-3 and TRBJ2-1; TRBD2 aligns across 11 bases. The CDR3 runs 14 residues. Germline V gives CDR1 SGHTA, CDR2 FQGTGA. V gave up 9 bases and J gave up 5 bases; unmatched junction bases: 6. The CDR3 protein is CASASGGIHNEQFF. CDR3 nucleotide sequence: TGTGCCAGTGCTAGCGGGGGGATCCACAATGAGCAGTTCTTC.

The chain carries TRBV11-2 and TRBJ2-2; 8 bases are shared with TRBD1. Trimming removed 0 bases from V and 6 bases from J; junction bases left unmatched: 6. Per germline, CDR1 SGHAT and CDR2 FQNNGV. The CDR3 is 16 amino acids. For the CDR3, the DNA is TGTGCCAGCAGCTTAGACAGGGGGCGCTTATCCGGGGAGCTGTTTTTT. Protein: CASSLDRGRLSGELFF.

In this sample, this clonotype turned up a few times. The chain joins TRBV20-1 to TRBJ1-1, with D possibly matching TRBD1 (6 bases). V gave up 2 bases and J gave up 1 base, with 14 bases separating them. There are 15 residues in the CDR3. The germline CDR1 and CDR2 sequences are DFQATT and SNEGSKA (reference sequence). The CDR3: CSARSAGTTNTEAFF. CDR3 DNA sequence: TGCAGTGCTAGATCAGCCGGGACAACGAACACTGAAGCTTTCTTT.

This clonotype was counted many times. V and J are TRBV5-1 and TRBJ1-1; TRBD1 is a possible D gene (6 bases). The CDR3 consists of 13 residues. CDR1 and CDR2 from the germline V gene are SGHRS and YFSETQ. V dropped 4 bases and J dropped 11 bases, with 18 bases sitting between them. The CDR3 reads CASSIDPRGEAFF. CDR3 nucleotides: TGCGCCAGCAGCATAGACCCCAGGGGTGAGGCTTTCTTT.

In this sample, this clonotype turned up many times. The J gene is TRBJ1-5, the V gene TRBV7-2; D is uncertain. The V end lost 1 base, the J end lost 7 bases, and 8 bases lay between the germline ends. The CDR3 contains 13 residues. The germline gives CDR1 SGHTA, CDR2 FQGNSA. This chain's CDR3 is CASSLGLGQPQHF. In DNA form, the CDR3 reads TGTGCCAGCAGCTTAGGGCTTGGACAGCCCCAGCATTTT.

This clonotype was counted at least ten times. DNA of the CDR3: TGTGCCAGCAGTTACGACTTCACAGGGTGGGTCGAGCAGTACTTC. The encoded protein is CASSYDFTGWVEQYF. The rearrangement uses TRBV6-5 and TRBJ2-7; TRBD1 might be the D (6 bases). Germline loops: CDR1 MNHEY, CDR2 SVGAGI. V lost 2 bases and J 6 bases, leaving 17 bases between the germline ends. The CDR3 has 15 amino acids.

The gene calls are TRBV6-2 or TRBV6-3 and TRBJ2-3, with D maybe TRBD1 (5 bases). Trimming pared 2 bases from V and 4 bases from J, leaving 13 bases between. The CDR3 sequence is 15 residues long. Germline CDR1 reads MNHEY; CDR2 reads SVGEGT. The CDR3 loop is CASSYGAPPADTQYF. The CDR3 DNA reads as TGTGCCAGCAGTTACGGGGCGCCCCCGGCAGATACGCAGTATTTT.

There are many counts of this clonotype. The rearrangement uses TRBV5-1 and TRBJ2-1; 7 nucleotides align to TRBD1. Trimming cost V 4 bases and J 8 bases; bases outside gene matches: 9. CDR1 is SGHRS, CDR2 YFSETQ, per germline. The CDR3 spans 14 residues. The CDR3 DNA reads TGCGCCAGCAGCACGGGACAGCCCTCGGATGAGCAGTTCTTC. The encoded protein is CASSTGQPSDEQFF.

The chain carries TRBV6-6 and TRBJ1-1, with D maybe TRBD1 (6 bases). CDR1 and CDR2 (germline): MNHNY, SVGAGI (reference sequence). Trimming left V 6 bases short and J 6 bases short, with 11 bases between. This CDR3 region has 12 residues. The CDR3 protein is CASRQGVPEAFF. The DNA for the CDR3 is TGTGCCAGCAGACAGGGAGTCCCTGAAGCTTTCTTT.

The CDR3 spells CSVEVGMRGGPAYQETQYF. Written as DNA, the CDR3 is TGCAGCGTTGAAGTTGGGATGCGCGGGGGGCCGGCTTACCAAGAGACCCAGTACTTC. V usage is TRBV29-1 and J usage is TRBJ2-5, with 8 bases matching TRBD2. CDR1 SQVTM and CDR2 ANQGSEA come from the germline V gene. The CDR3 is 19 residues long. V was pared by 1 base and J by 0 bases, with 16 bases of the junction left unmatched.

This clonotype has a handful of counts. This chain links TRBV6-5 with TRBJ1-1; 9 bases are a match to TRBD1. The CDR3 has 14 amino acids. CDR1 MNHEY and CDR2 SVGAGI come from the germline V gene. Unmatched junction bases numbered 3, after V lost 5 bases and J lost 2 bases. The CDR3 reads CASSLQGANTEAFF. As DNA, the CDR3 is TGTGCCAGCAGTCTACAGGGGGCAAACACTGAAGCTTTCTTT.

A few counts support this clonotype. This chain connects TRBV7-2 to TRBJ2-7; no clear D gene. The V end lost 0 bases, the J end lost 4 bases, and 16 bases lay between the germline ends. Germline-derived CDR1 and CDR2 are SGHTA and FQGNSA. The CDR3 runs 16 residues. The CDR3 reads CASSLASQPTSYEQYF. CDR3 nucleotides: TGTGCCAGCAGCTTAGCGAGTCAGCCGACCTCATACGAGCAGTACTTC.